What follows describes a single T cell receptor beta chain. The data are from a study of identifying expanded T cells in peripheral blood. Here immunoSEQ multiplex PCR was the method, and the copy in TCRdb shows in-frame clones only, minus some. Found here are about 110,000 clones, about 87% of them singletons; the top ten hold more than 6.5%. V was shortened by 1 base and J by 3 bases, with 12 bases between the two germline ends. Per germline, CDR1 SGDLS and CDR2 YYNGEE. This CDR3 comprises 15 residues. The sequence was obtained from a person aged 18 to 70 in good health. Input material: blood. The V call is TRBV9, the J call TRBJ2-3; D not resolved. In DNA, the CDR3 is TGTGCCAGCAGCGTATCCCGGACCGGTACAGATACGCAGTATTTT. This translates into CASSVSRTGTDTQYF.